These 8 T cell receptor beta chains share one sample of origin, sequenced in a study of CD8 T cells in Susac syndrome. With random hexamers, reverse transcription was performed on roughly 0.5 to 1 ug of RNA. Using its own MiXCR run on the immunoSEQ multiplex PCR reads, TCRdb lists one record per CDR3 protein. The table has 150,000 to 200,000 distinct CDR3 sequences, 94% seen once. Sequencing was performed on CD4+ T cells from PBMCs. These receptors originate from a human donor with multiple sclerosis.

This chain connects TRBV7-2 to TRBJ2-7; D may be TRBD2 (6 bases). This CDR3 comprises 15 residues. Germline-derived CDR1 and CDR2 are SGHTA and FQGNSA. The V end lost 1 base, the J end lost 4 bases, and 14 bases lay between the germline ends. CDR3 protein: CASSLVPGRGYEQYF. CDR3 sequence (DNA): TGTGCCAGCAGCTTAGTTCCCGGGAGAGGTTACGAGCAGTACTTC.

The J gene is TRBJ2-7, the V gene TRBV7-9; 10 nucleotides line up with TRBD1. The CDR3 covers 16 residues. From germline, CDR1 is SEHNR and CDR2 FQNEAQ (reference sequence). V shed 7 bases and J 5 bases; nucleotides not matched to a gene: 14. The CDR3 DNA is TGTGCCAGCAACCCGGCGGACAGGGGGATGTACGACGAGCAGTACTTC. This encodes CASNPADRGMYDEQYF.

The chain uses TRBV5-1 and TRBJ2-2, with D hard to call. CDR1 is SGHRS and CDR2 is YFSETQ in the germline V gene. The CDR3 has 14 amino acids. Trimming left V 0 bases short and J 6 bases short, with 9 bases between. CDR3 in DNA: TGCGCCAGCAGCTTGGGACCCGGAGCCGGGGAGCTGTTTTTT. This sequence encodes CASSLGPGAGELFF. Supplemented by reference TRBV5-1 and TRBJ2-2, the full variable domain reads KAGVTQTPRYLIKTRGQQVTLSCSPISGHRSVSWYQQTPGQGLQFLFEYFSETQRNKGNFPGRFSGRQFSNSRSEMNVSTLELGDSALYLCASSLGPGAGELFFGEGSRLTVL.

The chain carries TRBV27 and TRBJ1-2; 10 bases fit TRBD1. CDR3 size: 14 residues. The J segment lost 6 bases and the V segment lost 3 bases, leaving 4 bases of the junction unmatched. CDR1 MNHEY and CDR2 SMNVEV come from the germline V gene (reference sequence). CDR3 protein: CASSFLDRGHGYTF. The CDR3 region has the DNA TGTGCCAGCAGTTTCCTAGACAGGGGGCATGGCTACACCTTC.

In its sample, this clonotype was seen a few times. The chain recombines TRBV7-9 with TRBJ2-5; 7 bases agree with TRBD2. The CDR3 runs to 11 residues. Germline trimming cut 5 bases from V and 10 bases from J; bases unmatched to any gene: 4. The germline gives CDR1 SEHNR, CDR2 FQNEAQ (reference sequence). Here the CDR3 DNA reads TGTGCCAGCAGCGGCCGGGAGGTCCAGTACTTC. Its protein product is CASSGREVQYF. Combining the CDR3 with reference TRBV7-9 and TRBJ2-5 gives the whole variable domain DTGVSQNPRHKITKRGQNVTFRCDPISEHNRLYWYRQTLGQGPEFLTYFQNEAQLEKSRLLSDRFSAERPKGSFSTLEIQRTEQGDSAMYLCASSGREVQYFGPGTRLLVL.

The chain couples TRBV6-5 to TRBJ2-1; D could derive from TRBD1 or TRBD2 (5 bases each). Deletions cut 6 bases from V and 0 bases from J, with 12 bases between. The CDR3 is 15 residues long. The germline gives CDR1 MNHEY, CDR2 SVGAGI. CDR3 nucleotides: TGTGCCAGCAGAGCCGGGGCCAGCTCCTACAATGAGCAGTTCTTC. The encoded protein is CASRAGASSYNEQFF.

This clonotype has a single count. The rearrangement joins TRBV6-2 or TRBV6-3 to TRBJ1-1; unclear D gene. The CDR3 is 15 amino acids. V gave up 4 bases and J gave up 1 base, with 13 bases separating them. Per germline, CDR1 MNHEY and CDR2 SVGEGT. CDR3 region: CASSWGGLRNTEAFF. The CDR3 region has the DNA TGTGCCAGCAGTTGGGGAGGACTCAGGAACACTGAAGCTTTCTTT.

The V call is TRBV4-1, the J call TRBJ2-3; 7 positions agree with TRBD2. The CDR3 has 16 residues. Trimming took 2 bases from V and 2 from J; bases not matched to a gene: 7. Germline values: CDR1 MGHRA, CDR2 YSYEKL. The CDR3 reads CASSQRSGDSTDTQYF. The DNA for the CDR3 is TGCGCCAGCAGCCAACGAAGCGGGGACTCCACAGATACGCAGTATTTT.